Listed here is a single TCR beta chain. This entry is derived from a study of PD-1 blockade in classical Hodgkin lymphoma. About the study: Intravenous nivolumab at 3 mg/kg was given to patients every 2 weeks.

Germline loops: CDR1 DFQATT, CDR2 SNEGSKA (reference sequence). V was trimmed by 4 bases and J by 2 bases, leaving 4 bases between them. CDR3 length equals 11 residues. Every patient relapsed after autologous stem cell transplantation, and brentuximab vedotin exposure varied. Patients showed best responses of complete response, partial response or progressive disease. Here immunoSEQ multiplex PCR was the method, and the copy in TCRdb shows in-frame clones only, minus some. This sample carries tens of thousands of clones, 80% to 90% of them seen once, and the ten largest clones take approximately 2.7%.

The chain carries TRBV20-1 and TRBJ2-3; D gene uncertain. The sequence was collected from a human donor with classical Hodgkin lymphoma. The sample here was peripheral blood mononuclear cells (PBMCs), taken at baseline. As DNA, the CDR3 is TGCAGTGCTAAGTACACAGATACGCAGTATTTT. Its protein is CSAKYTDTQYF.